The rows below give T cell receptor beta chains drawn from one sample of a study of regulatory T cells in long-lasting Graves disease. TCRdb redid the calling of the multiplex PCR reads with MiXCR, one entry per CDR3 protein. The sample consists of roughly 450,000 distinct CDR3 sequences, less than 25% of them appearing once. This specimen was peripheral blood mononuclear cells (PBMCs), taken when the disease was refractory, from a patient treated with antithyroid drugs. These receptors were collected from a female donor with Graves disease. Each CDR3 is given with its conserved first and last residue. A D gene is named only where the DNA matches it firmly. Clone size, where shown, is once, few, many, or a class for clones that have expanded.

TRBD2 | TRBJ2-5 | many | TRBV12-3/TRBV12-4 | CASSLSVLAGGRTQYF | TGTGCCAGCAGTTTATCCGTACTAGCGGGAGGGAGGACCCAGTACTTC
NA | TRBJ1-5 | NA | TRBV7-2 | CASSRPGVQPQHF | TGTGCCAGCAGCAGACCCGGGGTTCAGCCCCAGCATTTT
NA | TRBJ1-1 | many | TRBV25-1 | CASSYPGHHTEAFF | TGTGCCAGCAGTTACCCAGGACACCACACTGAAGCTTTCTTT
TRBD1 | TRBJ2-5 | NA | TRBV5-4 | CASSQGVIRETQYF | TGTGCCAGCAGCCAGGGGGTCATACGGGAGACCCAGTACTTC
NA | TRBJ2-4 | few | TRBV9 | CASSVLGGIQYF | TGTGCCAGCAGCGTGTTGGGGGGCATTCAGTACTTC
NA | TRBJ2-1 | once | TRBV5-1 | CASSLEGVGEQFF | TGCGCCAGCAGCTTGGAGGGGGTGGGTGAGCAGTTCTTC
NA | TRBJ2-6 | few | TRBV12-3/TRBV12-4 | CASSFFGGANVLTF | TGTGCCAGCAGTTTTTTCGGTGGGGCCAACGTCCTGACTTTC
NA | TRBJ2-1 | NA | TRBV6-2/TRBV6-3 | CASRIGTPYNEQFF | TGTGCCAGCAGGATCGGGACGCCTTACAATGAGCAGTTCTTC
NA | TRBJ1-5 | many | TRBV7-8 | CASTPVGGAQHF | TGTGCCAGCACCCCAGTAGGGGGGGCCCAGCATTTT
NA | TRBJ2-4 | once | TRBV19 | CASSAPDGISSPFQYF | TGTGCCAGTAGTGCCCCAGACGGGATATCCTCCCCATTTCAGTACTTC
NA | TRBJ2-1 | once | TRBV2 | CASKESVPYNEQFF | TGTGCCAGCAAGGAGTCGGTTCCCTACAATGAGCAGTTCTTC
NA | TRBJ2-7 | NA | TRBV5-6 | CASSLVLAGGHEQYF | TGTGCCAGCAGCTTGGTGTTGGCAGGGGGGCACGAGCAGTACTTC
NA | TRBJ1-1 | many | TRBV28 | CASSPAGITEAFF | TGTGCCAGCAGTCCGGCAGGCATCACTGAAGCTTTCTTT
NA | TRBJ1-2 | many | TRBV20-1 | CSARGLEGGYTF | TGCAGTGCTAGGGGGCTCGAGGGAGGCTACACCTTC
TRBD2 | TRBJ2-7 | few | TRBV29-1 | CSVGSGGVAEQYF | TGCAGCGTCGGGTCGGGGGGGGTCGCCGAGCAGTACTTC
TRBD1 | TRBJ1-2 | many | TRBV6-5 | CASSSDREGYTF | TGTGCCAGTAGTTCGGACAGGGAGGGCTACACCTTC
NA | TRBJ2-6 | NA | TRBV19 | CASSMTAGEANVLTF | TGTGCCAGTAGTATGACGGCAGGGGAAGCCAACGTCCTGACTTTC
TRBD1 | TRBJ2-4 | few | TRBV18 | CASSPRDRGLAKNIQYF | TGTGCCAGCTCTCCCCGGGACAGGGGGCTCGCCAAAAACATTCAGTACTTC
NA | TRBJ1-2 | NA | TRBV9 | CASSTGNSYGYTF | TGTGCCAGCAGTACGGGAAATTCCTATGGCTACACCTTC
NA | TRBJ2-6 | NA | TRBV19 | CATTRKTGSGANVLTF | TGTGCCACTACAAGAAAAACAGGCTCTGGGGCCAACGTCCTGACTTTC
NA | TRBJ2-3 | NA | TRBV14 | CASSQGFTDTQYF | TGTGCCAGCAGCCAGGGTTTCACAGATACGCAGTATTTT
NA | TRBJ1-1 | many | TRBV12-3/TRBV12-4 | CASSNTGTEAFF | TGTGCCAGCAGCAATACAGGGACGGAGGCTTTCTTT
NA | TRBJ2-3 | NA | TRBV18 | CASSTWEGTDTQYF | TGTGCCAGCTCAACATGGGAAGGCACAGATACGCAGTATTTT
NA | TRBJ2-2 | NA | TRBV9 | CASSAATGELFF | TGTGCCAGCAGCGCGGCCACCGGGGAGCTGTTTTTT
NA | TRBJ1-5 | NA | TRBV6-5 | CASSYGGLQPQHF | TGTGCCAGCAGTTACGGGGGGCTTCAGCCCCAGCATTTT
NA | TRBJ2-7 | NA | TRBV4-1 | CASSQNPLGAGSSYEQYF | TGCGCCAGCAGCCAGAACCCCCTAGGTGCGGGAAGCTCCTACGAGCAGTACTTC
NA | TRBJ2-7 | NA | TRBV19 | CASSIYGSAYEQYF | TGTGCCAGTAGTATATACGGCTCAGCCTACGAGCAGTACTTC
TRBD2 | TRBJ2-5 | NA | TRBV10-3 | CAISETMGLAGKETQYF | TGTGCCATCAGTGAGACGATGGGACTAGCGGGAAAAGAGACCCAGTACTTC
NA | TRBJ2-7 | few | TRBV9 | CASSVSPPYEQYF | TGTGCCAGCAGCGTATCCCCCCCCTACGAGCAGTACTTC
TRBD1 | TRBJ1-5 | few | TRBV6-1 | CASRQTTGGLGNQPQHF | TGTGCCAGCAGGCAAACTACAGGGGGCTTGGGCAATCAGCCCCAGCATTTT
NA | TRBJ1-2 | NA | TRBV30 | CAWSGSRGYTF | TGTGCCTGGAGTGGTTCCCGGGGCTACACCTTC
NA | TRBJ1-1 | many | TRBV29-1 | CSVAWSSNTEAFF | TGCAGCGTTGCATGGTCCTCGAACACTGAAGCTTTCTTT
NA | TRBJ1-1 | many | TRBV27 | CASSPGVYTEAFF | TGTGCCAGCAGTCCAGGGGTGTACACTGAAGCTTTCTTT
NA | TRBJ2-2 | many | TRBV2 | CASSEVTGAGELFF | TGTGCCAGCAGTGAAGTGACCGGTGCCGGGGAGCTGTTTTTT
NA | TRBJ2-7 | NA | TRBV4-1 | CASSQPTVQGEQYF | TGCGCCAGCAGCCAACCTACAGTTCAGGGCGAGCAGTACTTC
TRBD2 | TRBJ2-2 | many | TRBV7-3 | CASSLTSPSAGELFF | TGTGCCAGCAGCTTGACTAGCCCGAGCGCCGGGGAGCTGTTTTTT
NA | TRBJ2-3 | few | TRBV7-3 | CASSLEGGTQYF | TGTGCCAGCAGCTTAGAGGGGGGTACGCAGTATTTT
TRBD1 | TRBJ1-2 | NA | TRBV28 | CASSHGQVFGYTF | TGTGCCAGCAGCCACGGACAGGTTTTTGGCTACACCTTC
NA | TRBJ1-1 | many | TRBV28 | CASSLARSNTEAFF | TGTGCCAGCAGTTTAGCACGGTCGAACACTGAAGCTTTCTTT
NA | TRBJ2-7 | few | TRBV28 | CASSPQGNYEQYF | TGTGCCAGCAGCCCTCAGGGTAACTACGAGCAGTACTTC
TRBD2 | TRBJ2-7 | many | TRBV27 | CASSPQRGLAGVGMYEQYF | TGTGCCAGCAGTCCCCAGAGGGGACTAGCGGGAGTGGGGATGTACGAGCAGTACTTC
TRBD2 | TRBJ2-7 | many | TRBV6-5 | CASSYALAGRDEQYF | TGTGCCAGCAGTTACGCTTTAGCGGGACGAGACGAGCAGTACTTC
TRBD1 | TRBJ2-5 | many | TRBV2 | CATGTGTGVETQYF | TGTGCCACAGGAACCGGGACAGGGGTGGAGACCCAGTACTTC
TRBD1 | TRBJ1-2 | few | TRBV7-2 | CASSLVNSGQAPWGYTF | TGTGCCAGCAGCTTAGTAAATTCGGGACAGGCCCCCTGGGGCTACACCTTC
NA | TRBJ1-5 | NA | TRBV29-1 | CSVLLGSNQPQHF | TGCAGCGTTCTACTGGGGAGCAATCAGCCCCAGCATTTT
TRBD1 | TRBJ2-7 | many | TRBV28 | CASRHRDRALYEQYF | TGTGCCAGCAGACACCGGGACAGGGCTTTATACGAGCAGTACTTC